Only a few counts were recorded for the clone carrying this TCR beta chain. The data belong to a study of T-cell memory formation after mild COVID-19. MiXCR, run by TCRdb on the 5' RACE reads, gives a single entry per CDR3 protein. The table records over 300,000 distinct CDR3 sequences, 20% to 25% of them present only once. The germline V gene has CDR1 MDHEN and CDR2 SYDVKM. This CDR3 spans 18 amino acids. Trimming stripped 7 bases from V and 4 bases from J, with 26 bases between. The J gene is TRBJ1-3, the V gene TRBV28, with a weak D call TRBD1 (6 bases). This clonotype originated in a man between 18 and 35 years old who had mild COVID-19 (a few samples of this study predate the infection). Cell type and time point are not known. The sequenced sample was PBMCs or a T cell subset sorted from them (not recorded which). CDR3 DNA: TGTGCCAGCAACATTCCGGGCCTTTCGGGGGCGCGGGGAAACACCATATATTTT. As protein: CASNIPGLSGARGNTIYF.